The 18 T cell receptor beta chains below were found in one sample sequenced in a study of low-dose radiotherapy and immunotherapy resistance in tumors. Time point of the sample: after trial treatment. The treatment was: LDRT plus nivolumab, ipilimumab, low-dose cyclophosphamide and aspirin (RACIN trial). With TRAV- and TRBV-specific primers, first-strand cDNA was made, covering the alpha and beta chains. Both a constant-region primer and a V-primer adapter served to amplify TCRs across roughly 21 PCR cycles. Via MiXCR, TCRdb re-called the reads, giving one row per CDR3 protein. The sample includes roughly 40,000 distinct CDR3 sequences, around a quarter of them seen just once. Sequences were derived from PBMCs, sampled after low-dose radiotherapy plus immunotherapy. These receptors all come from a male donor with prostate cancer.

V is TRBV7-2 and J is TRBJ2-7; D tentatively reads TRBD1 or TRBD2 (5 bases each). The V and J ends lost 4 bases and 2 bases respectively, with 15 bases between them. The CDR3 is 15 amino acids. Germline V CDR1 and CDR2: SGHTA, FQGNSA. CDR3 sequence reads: CASSSRDGGPYEQYF. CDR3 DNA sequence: TGTGCCAGCAGCTCCCGGGACGGAGGACCCTACGAGCAGTACTTC.

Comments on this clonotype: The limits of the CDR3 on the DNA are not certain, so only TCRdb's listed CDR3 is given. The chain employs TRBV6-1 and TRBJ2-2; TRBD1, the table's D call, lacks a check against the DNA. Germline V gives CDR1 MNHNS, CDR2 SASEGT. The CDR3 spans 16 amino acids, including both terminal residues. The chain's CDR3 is CASRLWRGVTGELFFF.

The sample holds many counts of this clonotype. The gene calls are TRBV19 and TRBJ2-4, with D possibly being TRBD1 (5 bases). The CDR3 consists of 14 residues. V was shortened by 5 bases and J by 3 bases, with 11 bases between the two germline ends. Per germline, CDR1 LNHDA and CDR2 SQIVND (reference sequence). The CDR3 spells CASSPRGFKNIQYF. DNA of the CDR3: TGTGCCAGTAGTCCTAGGGGATTCAAAAACATTCAGTACTTC.

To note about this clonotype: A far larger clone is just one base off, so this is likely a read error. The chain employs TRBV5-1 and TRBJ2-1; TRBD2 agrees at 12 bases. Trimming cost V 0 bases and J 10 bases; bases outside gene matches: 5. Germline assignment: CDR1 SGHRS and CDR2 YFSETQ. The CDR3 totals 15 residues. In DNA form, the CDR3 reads TGCGCCAGCAGCTTGGGGACTAGCGGGGCCTACGAGCAGTTCTTC. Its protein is CASSLGTSGAYEQFF. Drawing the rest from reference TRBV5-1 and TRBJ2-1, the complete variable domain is KAGVTQTPRYLIKTRGQQVTLSCSPISGHRSVSWYQQTPGQGLQFLFEYFSETQRNKGNFPGRFSGRQFSNSRSEMNVSTLELGDSALYLCASSLGTSGAYEQFFGPGTRLTVL.

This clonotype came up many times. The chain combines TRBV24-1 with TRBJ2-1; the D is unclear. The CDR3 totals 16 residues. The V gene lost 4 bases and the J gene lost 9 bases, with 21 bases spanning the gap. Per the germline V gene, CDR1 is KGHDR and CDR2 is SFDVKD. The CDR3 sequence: CATSDRSFGRRPEQFF. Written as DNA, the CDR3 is TGTGCCACCAGTGACCGCTCCTTCGGCAGGCGGCCTGAGCAGTTCTTC.

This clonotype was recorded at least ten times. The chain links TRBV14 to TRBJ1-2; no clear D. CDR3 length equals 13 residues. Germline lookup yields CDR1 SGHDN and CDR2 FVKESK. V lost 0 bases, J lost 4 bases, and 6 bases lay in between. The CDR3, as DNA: TGTGCCAGCAGCCAAGATTACAGCTATGGCTACACCTTC. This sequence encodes CASSQDYSYGYTF.

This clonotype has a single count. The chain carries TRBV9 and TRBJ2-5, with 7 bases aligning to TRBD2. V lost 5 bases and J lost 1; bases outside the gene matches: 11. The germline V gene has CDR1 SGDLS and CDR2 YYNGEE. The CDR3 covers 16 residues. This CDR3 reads CASRPGRGSGQETQYF. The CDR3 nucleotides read TGTGCCAGCAGACCTGGGAGGGGTAGTGGCCAAGAGACCCAGTACTTC.

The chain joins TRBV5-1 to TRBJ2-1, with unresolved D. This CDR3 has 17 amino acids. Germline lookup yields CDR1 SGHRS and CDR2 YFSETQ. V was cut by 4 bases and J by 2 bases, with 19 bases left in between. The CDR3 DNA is TGCGCCAGCAGCCCTGGTGGGCTGACTCCGGCCTACAATGAGCAGTTCTTC. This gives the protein CASSPGGLTPAYNEQFF.

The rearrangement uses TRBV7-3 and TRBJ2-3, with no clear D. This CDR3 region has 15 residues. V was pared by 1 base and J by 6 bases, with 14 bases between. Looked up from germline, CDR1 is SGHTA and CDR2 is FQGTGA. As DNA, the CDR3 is TGTGCCAGCAGCTTAAGCCCCCCATCCGGGGATACGCAGTATTTT. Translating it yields CASSLSPPSGDTQYF.

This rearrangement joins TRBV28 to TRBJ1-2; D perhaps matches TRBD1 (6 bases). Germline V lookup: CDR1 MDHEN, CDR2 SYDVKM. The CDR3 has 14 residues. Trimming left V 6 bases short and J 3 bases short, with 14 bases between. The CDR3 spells CASSPSGAYYGYTF. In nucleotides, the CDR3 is TGTGCCAGCAGCCCCTCGGGGGCTTACTATGGCTACACCTTC.

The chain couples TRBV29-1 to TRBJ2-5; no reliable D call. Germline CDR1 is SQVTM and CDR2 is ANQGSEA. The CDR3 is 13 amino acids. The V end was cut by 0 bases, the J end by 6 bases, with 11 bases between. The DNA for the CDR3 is TGCAGCGTTGAAGATCGGGTTAGGAAGACCCAGTACTTC. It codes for CSVEDRVRKTQYF.

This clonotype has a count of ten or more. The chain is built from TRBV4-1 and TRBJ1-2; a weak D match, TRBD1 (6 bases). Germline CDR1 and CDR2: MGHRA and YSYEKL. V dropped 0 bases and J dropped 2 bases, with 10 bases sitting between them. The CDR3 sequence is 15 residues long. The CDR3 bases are TGCGCCAGCAGCCAAGAAGGGGGGGCGAACTATGGCTACACCTTC. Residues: CASSQEGGANYGYTF.

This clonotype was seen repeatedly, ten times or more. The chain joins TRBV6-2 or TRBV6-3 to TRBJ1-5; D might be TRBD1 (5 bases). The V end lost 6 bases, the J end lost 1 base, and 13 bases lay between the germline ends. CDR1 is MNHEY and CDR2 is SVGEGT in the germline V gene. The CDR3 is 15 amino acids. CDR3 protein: CASRQDSISNQPQHF. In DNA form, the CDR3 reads TGTGCCAGCAGACAAGACAGCATCAGCAATCAGCCCCAGCATTTT.

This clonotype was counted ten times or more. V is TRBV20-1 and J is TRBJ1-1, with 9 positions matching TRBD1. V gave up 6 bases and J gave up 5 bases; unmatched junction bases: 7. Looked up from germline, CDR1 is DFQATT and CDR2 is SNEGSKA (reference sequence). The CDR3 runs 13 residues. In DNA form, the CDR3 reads TGCAGTGCCAGGGGACAGGGAGAAACTGAAGCTTTCTTT. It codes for CSARGQGETEAFF.

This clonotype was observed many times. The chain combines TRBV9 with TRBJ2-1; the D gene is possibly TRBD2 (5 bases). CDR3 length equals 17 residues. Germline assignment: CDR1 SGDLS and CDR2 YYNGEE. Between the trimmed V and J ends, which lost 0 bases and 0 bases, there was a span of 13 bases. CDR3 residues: CASSVGASMGSYNEQFF. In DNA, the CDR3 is TGTGCCAGCAGCGTAGGCGCTAGCATGGGCTCCTACAATGAGCAGTTCTTC.

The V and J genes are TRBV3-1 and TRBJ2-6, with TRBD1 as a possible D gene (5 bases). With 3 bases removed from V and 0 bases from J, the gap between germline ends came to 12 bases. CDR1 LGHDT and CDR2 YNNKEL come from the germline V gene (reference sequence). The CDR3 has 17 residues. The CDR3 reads CASSQARVPSGANVLTF. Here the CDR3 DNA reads TGTGCCAGCAGCCAGGCCAGGGTCCCCTCTGGGGCCAACGTCCTGACTTTC.

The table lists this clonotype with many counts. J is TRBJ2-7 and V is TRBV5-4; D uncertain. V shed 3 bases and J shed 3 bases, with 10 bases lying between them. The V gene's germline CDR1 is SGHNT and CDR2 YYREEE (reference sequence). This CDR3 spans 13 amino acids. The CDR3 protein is CASSSLFGYEQYF. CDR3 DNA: TGTGCCAGCAGCTCGCTATTTGGCTACGAGCAGTACTTC.

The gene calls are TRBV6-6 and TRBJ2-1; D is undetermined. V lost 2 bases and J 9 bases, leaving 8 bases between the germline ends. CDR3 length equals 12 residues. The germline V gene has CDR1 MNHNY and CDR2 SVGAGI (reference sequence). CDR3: CASSYLPSEQFF. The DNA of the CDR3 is TGTGCCAGCAGTTACCTGCCCAGTGAGCAGTTCTTC.